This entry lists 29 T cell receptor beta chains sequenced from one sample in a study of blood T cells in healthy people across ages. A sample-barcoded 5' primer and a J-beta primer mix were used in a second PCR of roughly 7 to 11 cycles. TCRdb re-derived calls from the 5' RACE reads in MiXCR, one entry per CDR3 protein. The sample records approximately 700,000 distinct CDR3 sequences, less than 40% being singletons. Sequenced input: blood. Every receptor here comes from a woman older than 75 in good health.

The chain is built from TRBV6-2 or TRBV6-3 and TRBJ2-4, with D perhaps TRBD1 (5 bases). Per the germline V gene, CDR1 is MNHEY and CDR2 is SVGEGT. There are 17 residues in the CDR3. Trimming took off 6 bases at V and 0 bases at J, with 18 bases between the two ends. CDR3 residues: CASSLAKDNIAKNIQYF. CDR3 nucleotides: TGTGCCAGCAGCTTAGCCAAGGACAACATAGCCAAAAACATTCAGTACTTC.

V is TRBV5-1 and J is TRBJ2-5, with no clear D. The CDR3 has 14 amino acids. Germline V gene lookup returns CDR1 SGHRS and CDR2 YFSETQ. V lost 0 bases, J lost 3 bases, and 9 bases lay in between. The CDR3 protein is CASSLVRNEETQYF. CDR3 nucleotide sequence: TGCGCCAGCAGCTTGGTTAGGAACGAAGAGACCCAGTACTTC. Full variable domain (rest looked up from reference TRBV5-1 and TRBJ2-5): KAGVTQTPRYLIKTRGQQVTLSCSPISGHRSVSWYQQTPGQGLQFLFEYFSETQRNKGNFPGRFSGRQFSNSRSEMNVSTLELGDSALYLCASSLVRNEETQYFGPGTRLLVL.

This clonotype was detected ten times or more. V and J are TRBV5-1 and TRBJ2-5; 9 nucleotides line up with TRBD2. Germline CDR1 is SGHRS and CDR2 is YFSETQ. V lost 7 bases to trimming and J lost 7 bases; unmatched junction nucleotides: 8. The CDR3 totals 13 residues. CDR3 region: CASERRGGGTQYF. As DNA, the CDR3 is TGCGCCAGCGAACGGCGGGGGGGAGGGACCCAGTACTTC.

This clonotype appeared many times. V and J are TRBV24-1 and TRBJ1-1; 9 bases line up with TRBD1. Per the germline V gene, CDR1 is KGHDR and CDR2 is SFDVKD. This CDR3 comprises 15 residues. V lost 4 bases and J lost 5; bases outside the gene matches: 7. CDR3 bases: TGTGCCACCAGTGACGGGGGACAGGGATGGACTGAAGCTTTCTTT. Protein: CATSDGGQGWTEAFF.

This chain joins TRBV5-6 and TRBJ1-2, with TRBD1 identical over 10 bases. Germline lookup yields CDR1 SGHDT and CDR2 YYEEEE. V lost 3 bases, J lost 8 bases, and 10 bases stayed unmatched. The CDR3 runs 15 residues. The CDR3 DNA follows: TGTGCCAGCAGCTCGGACAGGGGGGATTGGTACGGCTACACCTTC. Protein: CASSSDRGDWYGYTF.

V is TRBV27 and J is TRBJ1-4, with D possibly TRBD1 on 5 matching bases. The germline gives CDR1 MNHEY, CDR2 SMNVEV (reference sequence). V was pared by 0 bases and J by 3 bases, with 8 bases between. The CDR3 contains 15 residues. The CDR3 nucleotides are TGTGCCAGCAGTTTATCGTACAGGTCTAATGAAAAACTGTTTTTT. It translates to CASSLSYRSNEKLFF. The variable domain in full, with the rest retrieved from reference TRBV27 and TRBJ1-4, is EAQVTQNPRYLITVTGKKLTVTCSQNMNHEYMSWYRQDPGLGLRQIYYSMNVEVTDKGDVPEGYKVSRKEKRNFPLILESPSPNQTSLYFCASSLSYRSNEKLFFGSGTQLSVL.

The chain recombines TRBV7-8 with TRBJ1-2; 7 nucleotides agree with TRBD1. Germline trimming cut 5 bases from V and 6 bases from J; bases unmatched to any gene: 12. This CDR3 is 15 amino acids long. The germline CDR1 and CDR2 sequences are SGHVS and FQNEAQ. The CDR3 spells CASSVGRGRLDGYTF. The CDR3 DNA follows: TGTGCCAGCAGCGTAGGAAGGGGGCGGTTGGATGGCTACACCTTC.

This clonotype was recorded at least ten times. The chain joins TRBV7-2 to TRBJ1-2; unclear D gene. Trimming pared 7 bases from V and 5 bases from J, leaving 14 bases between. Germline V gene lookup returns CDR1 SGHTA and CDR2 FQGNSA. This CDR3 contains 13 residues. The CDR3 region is CASTIDMGYGYTF. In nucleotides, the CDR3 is TGTGCCAGCACCATAGACATGGGATATGGCTACACCTTC.

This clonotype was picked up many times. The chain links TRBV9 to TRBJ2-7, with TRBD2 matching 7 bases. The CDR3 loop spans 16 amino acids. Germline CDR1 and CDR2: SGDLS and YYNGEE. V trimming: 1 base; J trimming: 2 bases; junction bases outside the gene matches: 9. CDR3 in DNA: TGTGCCAGCAGCGTAAGCGAAGGGAGGGGCCCCTACGAGCAGTACTTC. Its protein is CASSVSEGRGPYEQYF.

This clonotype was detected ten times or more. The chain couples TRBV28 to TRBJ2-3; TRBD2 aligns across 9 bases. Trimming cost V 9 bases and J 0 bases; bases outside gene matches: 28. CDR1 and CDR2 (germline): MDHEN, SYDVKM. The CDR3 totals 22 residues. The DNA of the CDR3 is TGTGCCAGTTTCTGTAGAAATGATTGCGAGTGGGTAGCGGGGGCTAGCACAGATACGCAGTATTTT. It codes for CASFCRNDCEWVAGASTDTQYF.

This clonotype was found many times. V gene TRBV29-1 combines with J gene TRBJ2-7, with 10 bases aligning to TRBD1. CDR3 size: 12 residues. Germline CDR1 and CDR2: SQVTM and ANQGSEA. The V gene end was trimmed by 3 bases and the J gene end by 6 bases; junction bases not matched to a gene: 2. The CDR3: CSVDRTGGEQYF. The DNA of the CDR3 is TGCAGCGTTGACCGGACAGGGGGCGAGCAGTACTTC.

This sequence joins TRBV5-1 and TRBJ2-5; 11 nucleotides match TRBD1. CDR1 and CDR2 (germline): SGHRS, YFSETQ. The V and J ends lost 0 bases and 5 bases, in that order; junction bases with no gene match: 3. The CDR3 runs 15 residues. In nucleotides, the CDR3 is TGCGCCAGCAGCTTGGGGACAGGGGGCCATGAGACCCAGTACTTC. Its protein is CASSLGTGGHETQYF.

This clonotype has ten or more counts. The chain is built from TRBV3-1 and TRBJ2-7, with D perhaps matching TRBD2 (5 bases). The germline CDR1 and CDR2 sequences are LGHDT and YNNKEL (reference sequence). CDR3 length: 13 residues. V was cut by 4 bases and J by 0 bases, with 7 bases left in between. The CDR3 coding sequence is TGTGCCAGCAGCCGGGCGGGCTCCTACGAGCAGTACTTC. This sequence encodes CASSRAGSYEQYF.

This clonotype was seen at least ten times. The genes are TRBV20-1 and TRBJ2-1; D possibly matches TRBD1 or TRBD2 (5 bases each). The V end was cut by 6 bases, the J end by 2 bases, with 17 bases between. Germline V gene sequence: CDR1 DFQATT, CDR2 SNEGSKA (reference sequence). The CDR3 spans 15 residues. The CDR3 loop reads CSAHWELGAYNEQFF. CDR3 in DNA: TGCAGTGCCCATTGGGAGCTAGGGGCCTACAATGAGCAGTTCTTC.

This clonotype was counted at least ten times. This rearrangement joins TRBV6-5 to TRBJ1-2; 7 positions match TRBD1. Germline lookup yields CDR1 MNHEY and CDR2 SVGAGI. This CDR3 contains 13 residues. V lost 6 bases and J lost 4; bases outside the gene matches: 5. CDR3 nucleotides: TGTGCCAGCAGCTCCGGGACAGTCTATGGCTACACCTTC. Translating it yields CASSSGTVYGYTF.

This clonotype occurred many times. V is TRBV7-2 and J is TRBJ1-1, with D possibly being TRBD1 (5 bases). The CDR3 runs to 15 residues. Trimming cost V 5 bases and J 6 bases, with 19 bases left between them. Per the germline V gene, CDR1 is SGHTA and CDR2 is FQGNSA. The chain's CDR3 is CASSRGTAMKPEAFF. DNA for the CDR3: TGTGCCAGCAGCCGTGGGACCGCGATGAAACCTGAAGCTTTCTTT.

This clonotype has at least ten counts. CDR3 bases: TGCGCCAGCCGACCGGGCGGAACAGCGAGTGGGAACTATGGCTACACCTTC. This codes for CASRPGGTASGNYGYTF. The J gene is TRBJ1-2, the V gene TRBV5-1; D ambiguous. Trimming stripped 7 bases from V and 2 bases from J, with 24 bases between. Germline V gene sequence: CDR1 SGHRS, CDR2 YFSETQ. The CDR3 contains 17 residues.

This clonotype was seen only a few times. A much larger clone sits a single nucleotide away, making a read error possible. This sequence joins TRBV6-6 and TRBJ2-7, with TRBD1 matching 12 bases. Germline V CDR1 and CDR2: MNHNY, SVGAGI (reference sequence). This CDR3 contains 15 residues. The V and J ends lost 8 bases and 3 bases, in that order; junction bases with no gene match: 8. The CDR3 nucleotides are TGTGCCAGCGACGGGACAGGGGGCAGATGCTACGAGCAGTACTTC. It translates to CASDGTGGRCYEQYF.

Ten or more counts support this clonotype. The DNA of the CDR3 is TGTGCCACCAGAGATTCCGGGACAGGAAAACCCAATGAGCAGTTCTTC. Protein product: CATRDSGTGKPNEQFF. The rearrangement links TRBV15 to TRBJ2-1, with TRBD1 matching over 8 bases. Germline V lookup: CDR1 LNHNV, CDR2 YYDKDF (reference sequence). This CDR3 region has 16 residues. Trimming took 6 bases from V and 6 from J; bases not matched to a gene: 13. Using reference TRBV15 and TRBJ2-1 for the parts outside the CDR3, the full variable domain is DAMVIQNPRYQVTQFGKPVTLSCSQTLNHNVMYWYQQKSSQAPKLLFHYYDKDFNNEADTPDNFQSRRPNTSFCFLDIRSPGLGDTAMYLCATRDSGTGKPNEQFFGPGTRLTVL.

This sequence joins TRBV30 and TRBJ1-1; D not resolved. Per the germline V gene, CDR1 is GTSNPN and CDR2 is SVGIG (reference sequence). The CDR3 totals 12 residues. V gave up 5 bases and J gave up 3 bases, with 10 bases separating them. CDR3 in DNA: TGTGCCTGGGGGCGGGTCTACACTGAAGCTTTCTTT. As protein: CAWGRVYTEAFF.

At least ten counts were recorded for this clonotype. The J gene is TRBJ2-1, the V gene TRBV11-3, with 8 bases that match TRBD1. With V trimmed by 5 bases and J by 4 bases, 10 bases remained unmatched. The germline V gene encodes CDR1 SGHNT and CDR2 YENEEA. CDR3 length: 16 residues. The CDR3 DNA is TGTGCCAGCAGCCGAGCCCAGGGGGCCACGTACAATGAGCAGTTCTTC. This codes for CASSRAQGATYNEQFF.

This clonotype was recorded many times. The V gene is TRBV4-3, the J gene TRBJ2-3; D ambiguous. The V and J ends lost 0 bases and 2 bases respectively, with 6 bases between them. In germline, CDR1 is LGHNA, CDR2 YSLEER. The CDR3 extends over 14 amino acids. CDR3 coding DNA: TGCGCCAGCAGCCAAGATCGGAACACAGATACGCAGTATTTT. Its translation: CASSQDRNTDTQYF.

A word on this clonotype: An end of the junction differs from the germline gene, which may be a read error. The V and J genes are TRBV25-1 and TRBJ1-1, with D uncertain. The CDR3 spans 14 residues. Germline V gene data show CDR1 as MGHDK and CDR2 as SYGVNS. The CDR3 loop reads CASSFQEINTEVFF. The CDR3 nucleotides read TGTGCCAGCAGTTTCCAGGAGATAAACACTGAAGTTTTCTTT. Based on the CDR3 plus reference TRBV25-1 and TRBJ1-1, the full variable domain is EADIYQTPRYLVIGTGKKITLECSQTMGHDKMYWYQQDPGMELHLIHYSYGVNSTEKGDLSSESTVSRIRTEHFPLTLESARPSHTSQYLCASSFQEINTEVFFGQGTRLTVV.

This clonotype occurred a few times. CDR3 sequence: CASSIGTGKHSPLHF. The DNA for the CDR3 is TGTGCCAGCAGCATCGGGACAGGGAAACATTCACCCCTCCACTTT. This chain uses TRBV7-3 with TRBJ1-6; 9 bases are shared with TRBD1. V was clipped by 5 bases and J by 8 bases; unmatched bases: 7. The CDR3 totals 15 residues. Germline values: CDR1 SGHTA, CDR2 FQGTGA.

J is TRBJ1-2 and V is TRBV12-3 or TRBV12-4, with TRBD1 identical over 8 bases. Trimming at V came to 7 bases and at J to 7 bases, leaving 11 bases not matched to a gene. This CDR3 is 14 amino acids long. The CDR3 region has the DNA TGTGCCAGCATCCCGCAGGGGGCGTTCTGTGGCTACACCTTC. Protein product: CASIPQGAFCGYTF.

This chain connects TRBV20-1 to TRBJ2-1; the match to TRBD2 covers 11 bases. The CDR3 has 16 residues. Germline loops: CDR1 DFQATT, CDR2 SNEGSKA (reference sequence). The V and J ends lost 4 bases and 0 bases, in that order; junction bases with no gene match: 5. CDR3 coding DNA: TGCAGTGCTATCGGGACTAGCGGACACTCCTACAATGAGCAGTTCTTC. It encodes CSAIGTSGHSYNEQFF.

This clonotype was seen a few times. CDR3 loop: CASRAMAFWLAANTFSYEQYF. DNA of the CDR3: TGTGCCTCGCGGGCTATGGCTTTTTGGCTAGCGGCGAACACTTTCTCCTACGAGCAGTACTTC. J is TRBJ2-7 and V is TRBV3-1; 7 bases fit TRBD2. V gave up 11 bases and J gave up 0 bases; unmatched junction bases: 31. The V gene's germline CDR1 is LGHDT and CDR2 YNNKEL (reference sequence). This CDR3 has 21 amino acids.

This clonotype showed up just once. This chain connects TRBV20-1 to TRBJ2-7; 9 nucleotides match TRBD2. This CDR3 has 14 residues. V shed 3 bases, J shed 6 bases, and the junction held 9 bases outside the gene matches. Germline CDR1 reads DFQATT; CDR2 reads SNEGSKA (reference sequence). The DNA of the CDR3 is TGCAGTGCTAGGGGCGGGGGGGCCGTCATCGAGCAGTACTTC. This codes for CSARGGGAVIEQYF.

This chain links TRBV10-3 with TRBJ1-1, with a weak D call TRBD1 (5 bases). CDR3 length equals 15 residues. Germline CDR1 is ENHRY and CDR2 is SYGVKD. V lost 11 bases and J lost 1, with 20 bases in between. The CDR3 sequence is CALTRGGTENTEAFF. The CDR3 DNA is TGTGCCCTCACTCGTGGGGGGACGGAGAACACTGAAGCTTTCTTT.